Presented here are 20 T cell receptor beta chains from one specimen sequenced in a study of identical twins. TCRdb independently ran MiXCR on the 5' RACE reads; one entry per CDR3 protein. The repertoire holds 450,000 or so distinct CDR3 sequences, with 11% to 15% as singletons. Another study also made use of these data, one on yellow fever vaccine responses in identical twins.

The sample comprised CD4+ T cells sorted from blood. The receptors originated from a young woman in good health.

Points on this clonotype: Compared with germline, one end of the junction differs, possibly owing to a read error. The chain employs TRBV12-3 or TRBV12-4 and TRBJ2-3, with TRBD1 identical over 10 bases. The length of the CDR3 is 18 residues. The CDR3 loop is CACSFFPGQGSGTDTQYF. The CDR3 DNA follows: TGTGCCTGCAGTTTCTTTCCGGGACAGGGGAGCGGCACAGATACGCAGTATTTT.

The chain has TRBV20-1 and TRBJ2-3, with TRBD1 identical over 10 bases. Germline CDR1 reads DFQATT; CDR2 reads SNEGSKA (reference sequence). V shed 0 bases, J shed 6 bases, and the junction held 9 bases outside the gene matches. This CDR3 has 16 residues. The CDR3, as DNA: TGCAGTGCTAGAGATGTGAAAGGGACAGGGGCCGATACGCAGTATTTT. It is translated as CSARDVKGTGADTQYF.

The chain uses TRBV14 and TRBJ2-1, with a weak D call TRBD2 (6 bases). V lost 4 bases to trimming and J lost 6 bases, with 13 bases between them. The CDR3 is 14 residues long. Germline CDR1 and CDR2: SGHDN and FVKESK. CDR3 coding DNA: TGTGCCAGCAGCCCGACTAGTTTCGTCAATGAGCAGTTCTTC. Translated: CASSPTSFVNEQFF.

The rearrangement joins TRBV7-3 to TRBJ2-2, with D perhaps TRBD1 (8 bases). Germline V gene lookup returns CDR1 SGHTA and CDR2 FQGTGA. This CDR3 has 15 residues. The germline V and J ends were trimmed by 3 bases and 5 bases, with 13 bases remaining between them. The CDR3 protein is CASSFDRGGTGELFF. CDR3 bases: TGTGCCAGCAGCTTTGACAGGGGAGGGACCGGGGAGCTGTTTTTT.

The chain combines TRBV7-8 with TRBJ2-5; 9 bases map to TRBD1. V gave up 7 bases and J gave up 11 bases; unmatched junction bases: 11. This CDR3 has 13 residues. Germline loops: CDR1 SGHVS, CDR2 FQNEAQ. The CDR3 bases are TGTGCCAGCACCGAGGACAGGGGACGTCCTCAGTACTTC. As protein: CASTEDRGRPQYF.

This clonotype has just a few counts. The chain is built from TRBV3-1 and TRBJ2-7; 7 bases map to TRBD2. This CDR3 comprises 14 residues. Germline CDR1 LGHDT, CDR2 YNNKEL (reference sequence). Trimming at V came to 4 bases and at J to 6 bases, leaving 9 bases not matched to a gene. The CDR3 DNA sequence: TGTGCCAGCAGCCCCGTCAGGACTAGGGGCGAGCAGTACTTC. Translating gives CASSPVRTRGEQYF.

The V call is TRBV6-2 or TRBV6-3, the J call TRBJ2-1, with unresolved D. The V end lost 7 bases, the J end lost 0 bases, and 7 bases lay between the germline ends. This CDR3 contains 13 residues. From germline, CDR1 is MNHEY and CDR2 SVGEGT. In DNA form, the CDR3 reads TGTGCCAGCACCAGTAGCTCCTACAATGAGCAGTTCTTC. Its translation is CASTSSSYNEQFF.

This clonotype was seen a few times. J is TRBJ2-1 and V is TRBV4-2; 9 bases map to TRBD1. Germline V CDR1 and CDR2: LGHNA, YNFKEQ. Losses at the gene ends were 0 bases for V and 4 bases for J; bases not matched to a gene: 4. The CDR3 is 16 amino acids. This CDR3 reads CASSQELGTGYNEQFF. CDR3 nucleotides: TGTGCCAGCAGCCAAGAACTCGGGACAGGGTACAATGAGCAGTTCTTC.

V and J are TRBV4-3 and TRBJ2-7; 8 nucleotides match TRBD1. CDR1 and CDR2 from the germline V gene are LGHNA and YSLEER. CDR3 size: 16 residues. V was pared by 4 bases and J by 6 bases, with 14 bases of the junction left unmatched. The CDR3 DNA reads as TGCGCCAGCAGCCGCGATCTCGGACAGGGCTTATCCGAGCAGTACTTC. Its translation is CASSRDLGQGLSEQYF.

The chain combines TRBV6-1 with TRBJ2-2; 10 bases match TRBD1. Germline V gene sequence: CDR1 MNHNS, CDR2 SASEGT. CDR3 size: 13 residues. The V segment lost 8 bases and the J segment 6 bases; nucleotides outside the gene matches: 3. The CDR3 DNA reads as TGTGCCAGCCGGGACAGGGGCCCCGGGGAGCTGTTTTTT. It codes for CASRDRGPGELFF.

This clonotype was observed once. The J gene is TRBJ2-1, the V gene TRBV3-1, with D possibly called TRBD1 or TRBD2 (5 bases each). Germline V lookup: CDR1 LGHDT, CDR2 YNNKEL (reference sequence). V was pared by 4 bases and J by 6 bases, with 16 bases between. The CDR3 has 15 residues. CDR3 in amino acids: CASSPPWDGPNEQFF. The DNA of the CDR3 is TGTGCCAGCAGCCCGCCCTGGGACGGTCCCAATGAGCAGTTCTTC.

The rearrangement links TRBV7-3 to TRBJ2-7, with D tentatively TRBD1 or TRBD2 (6 bases each). The CDR3 is 19 amino acids. V was trimmed by 2 bases and J by 1 base, leaving 24 bases between them. Germline V gene lookup returns CDR1 SGHTA and CDR2 FQGTGA. CDR3 coding DNA: TGTGCCAGCAGCTTAGCCCCCCGGGGGCAGGGAAGTTTTTCCTACGAGCAGTACTTC. Translated, it gives CASSLAPRGQGSFSYEQYF.

This clonotype was seen a few times. The chain couples TRBV25-1 to TRBJ2-3; D is uncertain. The CDR3 covers 11 residues. The germline V gene has CDR1 MGHDK and CDR2 SYGVNS. With 8 bases removed from V and 4 bases from J, the gap between germline ends came to 7 bases. CDR3 coding DNA: TGTGCCAGCGCTTTTTCAGATACGCAGTATTTT. Translating gives CASAFSDTQYF. Supplemented by reference TRBV25-1 and TRBJ2-3, the full variable domain reads EADIYQTPRYLVIGTGKKITLECSQTMGHDKMYWYQQDPGMELHLIHYSYGVNSTEKGDLSSESTVSRIRTEHFPLTLESARPSHTSQYLCASAFSDTQYFGPGTRLTVL.

This chain links TRBV14 with TRBJ2-7; D is undetermined. The CDR3 is made up of 13 amino acids. V was clipped by 2 bases and J by 4 bases, with 9 bases between them. CDR1 SGHDN and CDR2 FVKESK come from the germline V gene. This CDR3 reads CASSQMGNYEQYF. The DNA for the CDR3 is TGTGCCAGCAGCCAAATGGGGAATTACGAGCAGTACTTC.

This rearrangement joins TRBV7-9 to TRBJ2-3; D unresolved. Trimming took off 1 base at V and 4 bases at J, with 9 bases between the two ends. The CDR3 extends over 14 amino acids. The germline CDR1 and CDR2 sequences are SEHNR and FQNEAQ (reference sequence). CDR3 loop: CASSLDSRADTQYF. CDR3 nucleotides: TGTGCCAGCAGCTTAGACTCCCGGGCAGATACGCAGTATTTT. The complete variable domain, with remaining parts taken from reference TRBV7-9 and TRBJ2-3, reads DTGVSQNPRHKITKRGQNVTFRCDPISEHNRLYWYRQTLGQGPEFLTYFQNEAQLEKSRLLSDRFSAERPKGSFSTLEIQRTEQGDSAMYLCASSLDSRADTQYFGPGTRLTVL.

This clonotype has a count of ten or more. The rearrangement links TRBV12-3 or TRBV12-4 to TRBJ2-1; 9 nucleotides match TRBD1. V lost 7 bases and J lost 6; bases outside the gene matches: 10. The CDR3 contains 15 residues. For the CDR3, the DNA is TGTGCCAGCACCCGGACAGGGGAACTCGGCAATGAGCAGTTCTTC. It translates to CASTRTGELGNEQFF.

This clonotype appeared many times. The chain recombines TRBV12-3 or TRBV12-4 with TRBJ1-1; 8 bases fit TRBD1. Trimming cost V 3 bases and J 6 bases; bases outside gene matches: 9. This CDR3 is built from 15 residues. CDR3 coding DNA: TGTGCCAGCAGTTTCTCCCCAGGGGGCGTCTCTGAAGCTTTCTTT. The encoded protein is CASSFSPGGVSEAFF.

The chain links TRBV6-5 to TRBJ2-7; 8 bases fit TRBD2. The CDR3 contains 14 residues. In germline, CDR1 is MNHEY, CDR2 SVGAGI. Germline trimming cut 8 bases from V and 0 bases from J; bases unmatched to any gene: 6. CDR3 residues: CASGFGGASYEQYF. DNA for the CDR3: TGTGCCAGCGGTTTCGGGGGGGCCTCCTACGAGCAGTACTTC.

CDR3 sequence reads: CSARDVGGPSPLHF. Here the CDR3 DNA reads TGCAGTGCTAGAGATGTGGGGGGGCCTTCACCCCTCCACTTT. The V gene is TRBV20-1, the J gene TRBJ1-6; TRBD1 might be the D (6 bases). Germline lookup yields CDR1 DFQATT and CDR2 SNEGSKA (reference sequence). V lost 0 bases and J 9 bases, leaving 12 bases between the germline ends. The CDR3 is made up of 14 amino acids.

This clonotype appeared a few times. This chain uses TRBV12-3 or TRBV12-4 with TRBJ1-2, with TRBD1 matching 7 bases. CDR3 length: 15 amino acids. Germline trimming cut 7 bases from V and 5 bases from J; bases unmatched to any gene: 13. This chain's CDR3 is CASTSTGKSIYGYTF. In DNA form, the CDR3 reads TGTGCCAGCACCTCGACAGGGAAATCCATATATGGCTACACCTTC.